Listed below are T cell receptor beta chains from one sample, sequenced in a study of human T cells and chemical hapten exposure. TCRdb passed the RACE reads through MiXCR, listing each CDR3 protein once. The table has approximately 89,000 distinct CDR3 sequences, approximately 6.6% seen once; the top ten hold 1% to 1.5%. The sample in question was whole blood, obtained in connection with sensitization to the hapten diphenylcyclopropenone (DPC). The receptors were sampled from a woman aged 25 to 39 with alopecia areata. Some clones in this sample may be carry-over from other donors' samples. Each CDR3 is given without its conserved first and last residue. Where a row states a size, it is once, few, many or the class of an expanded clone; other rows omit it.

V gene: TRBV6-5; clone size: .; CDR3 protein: ASSPPGQPYNEQF
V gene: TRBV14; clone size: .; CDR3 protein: ASSPPSYTEAF
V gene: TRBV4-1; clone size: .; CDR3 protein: ASSHAVAGGQDEQY
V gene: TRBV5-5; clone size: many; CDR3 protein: ASSGRVAGGPANTQY
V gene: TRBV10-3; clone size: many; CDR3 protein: AVTPQGMNGYT
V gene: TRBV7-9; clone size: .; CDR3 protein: ASSLVSANEQC
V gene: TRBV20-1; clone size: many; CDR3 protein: SARVSAKSYEQY
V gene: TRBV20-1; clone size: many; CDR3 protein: SARDRSDGYT
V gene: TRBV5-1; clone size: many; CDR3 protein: ASSPIHGGAQADTQY
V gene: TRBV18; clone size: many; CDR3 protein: ASSPPEFADTQY
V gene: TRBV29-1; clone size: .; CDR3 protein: SGTEIYNEQF
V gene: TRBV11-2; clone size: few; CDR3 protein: ASSPTSLSPEQY
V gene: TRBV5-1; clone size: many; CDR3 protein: ASSPPGPSTDTQY
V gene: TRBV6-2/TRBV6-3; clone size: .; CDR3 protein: ASSYGMNTEAF
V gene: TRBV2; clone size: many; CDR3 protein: ASSDTGVEEKLF
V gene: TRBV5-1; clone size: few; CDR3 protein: ASRRTSDNEKLF
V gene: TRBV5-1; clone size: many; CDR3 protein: ASSSGPSNEQF